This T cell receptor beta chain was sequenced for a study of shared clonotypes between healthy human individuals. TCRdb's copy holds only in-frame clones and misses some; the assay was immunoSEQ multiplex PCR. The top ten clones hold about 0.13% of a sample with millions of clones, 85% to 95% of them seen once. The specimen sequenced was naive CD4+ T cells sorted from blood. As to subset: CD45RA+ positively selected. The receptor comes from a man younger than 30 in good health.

The CDR3: CASSFASAGELFF. The CDR3 DNA reads as TGTGCCAGCAGCTTTGCAAGCGCCGGGGAGCTGTTTTTT. The J gene is TRBJ2-2, the V gene TRBV11-1; D is ambiguous. The CDR3 extends over 13 amino acids. Looked up from germline, CDR1 is SGHAT and CDR2 is FQDESV (reference sequence). V was pared by 3 bases and J by 6 bases, with 8 bases between.